This TCR beta chain was retrieved from a study of cytomegalovirus exposure and HLA in healthy donors listed by TCRdb under 2017. In the study overall: An earlier analysis of several hundred of the donors reported approximately 300 Gb of sequence data and 117 million unique TCR beta sequences from some 180 million T cells. Roughly 5 DR-DQ haplotypes were treated as single units for association and clustering because of strong linkage in the cohort. Across some 400 genotyped donors of the cohort, an average of about 240,000 unique TCR beta nucleotide sequences per donor were sequenced, and 15% to 20% of those sequences were non-productive. To predict cytomegalovirus infection status, the study combined high-throughput TCR immunosequencing, statistical association of individual TCRs with disease status, and machine learning. The number of typed donors differed by locus: about 620-630 for A, B, C, DRB1 and DQB1; some 500 for DQA1; 606 for DPA1; and around 450 for DPB1. A later genetic analysis used genome-wide SNP genotypes for about 65% of the roughly 700 donors, treating that subset as a discovery cohort. The T cell repertoires of 670 or so subjects were profiled by immunosequencing and related to cytomegalovirus serostatus. An early release covering 550 to 650 HLA-typed donors comprised about 290 gigabases of sequencing data and 85 million or so unique TCR sequences. Both class I and class II loci were covered by HLA typing, at four-digit resolution. To decide whether each TCR beta V gene segment behaved as functional or pseudogenic, an earlier analysis of some 600 of the donors relied on high-throughput TCR beta sequencing. Besides the first cohort of around 700 subjects, a separate validation cohort made up of about 120 different subjects was used. Among the roughly 400 genotyped donors, more than 70% belonged to the genetic ancestry cluster associated with self-reported Caucasian donors. To study patterns of TCR occurrence, a later analysis re-analyzed previously published TCR beta repertoires from 600 to 750 donors and added high-resolution HLA genotyping. All discovery cohort repertoires had been generated using a single sequencing platform. Alongside the repertoire data, information on donor age, sex, ethnicity and CMV serostatus was compiled. In the later analysis, no new phenotypic data were used to find candidate immune exposures; instead, reliance was placed on TCR beta sequences and their occurrence across donors. The study was designed to test whether signatures of past pathogen exposure could be identified by cataloging public T cell receptors. Broad study findings and their caveats: Compared with the approximately 710-donor mean, donors in an Asian-associated ancestry cluster had fewer N-insertions in productive TCRs, according to a later genetic analysis. The study listed 150 to 200 TCR beta chains as associated with cytomegalovirus. Because counts were too low, more than 15 rarely observed V segments, including chromosome 9 orphons, were left out of the earlier analysis of approximately 500 of the donors. Correlated functional status among segregating V segments might be attributable to linkage disequilibrium, but an unknown experimental factor could not be ruled out. Sequencing depth was assumed to be roughly uniform across donors in the presence/absence analyses, though that assumption may not hold. A later analysis found that most CMV-associated TCR beta chains appeared HLA-restricted, with HLA associations seemingly driven largely by CMV exposure. The cohort was sequenced for TCR beta chains only, and without alpha or paired-chain data the features that could be detected were limited. The classifier was reported to diagnose cytomegalovirus status with high specificity and sensitivity in both the original cohort and the validation cohort. A later analysis found that HLA-associated TCR beta chains were more clonally expanded and had lower generation probabilities than equally common non-associated chains. The authors suggested that the approach could potentially be extended to other disease states and immunological phenotypes. Immune exposure information for the cohort was limited to CMV serostatus. Broadly in line with IMGT annotations, most TCR beta V segments showed up in productive rearrangements about 90% or about 30% of the time in an earlier analysis of 450 to 750 of the donors. A later analysis associated around 16,000 TCR beta sequences with specific HLA alleles at a false discovery rate of 0.05. When HLA alleles, especially DR and DQ, strongly co-occurred, TCR associations were difficult to assign to individual alleles. Three of the identified cytomegalovirus-associated TCR beta chains were confirmed in vitro to be specific for cytomegalovirus antigens. A later analysis reported that several top co-occurrence clusters appeared linked to parvovirus B19, influenza, CMV and Epstein-Barr virus. A further reported finding was that TCR beta sequences accurately predicted the HLA-A and HLA-B alleles for most subjects in the first cohort. According to a later analysis, TCR association rates differed among HLA loci, with DRB1 alleles showing the most associated TCRs and HLA-C alleles showing the fewest. HLA typing was unavailable for some donors at each locus, so association tests used only the typed subset. A later genetic analysis associated a missense DCLRE1C variant with V-gene and J-gene trimming of TCR beta chains, and an independent cohort replicated the association. The sequencing pipeline was judged likely to have produced a cluster of highly shared sequence variants as a technical artifact. Most TCR sequences were observed very rarely across donors, whereas some public TCRs were present in many individuals.

Of note for this clone: Its antigen is unknown. Per-base quality was not reported, and no clone a single base away is much larger than it.

The library relied on the immunoSEQ multiplex PCR assay. A mixture of 60 forward primers for TCR Vbeta segments and 13 reverse primers for TCR Jbeta segments was used in the multiplex PCR. The CDR3 region of rearranged TCR beta genes was amplified from genomic DNA with a multiplex PCR assay. On the Illumina HiSeq System, the amplified TCR beta libraries were sequenced as 87-base-pair reads. As for the authors' bioinformatics: In a later analysis, tens of millions of unique TCR beta chains were counted across the 666 repertoires, and around 10 million of these chains were shared by at least two donors. A nearest-neighbor algorithm error-corrected the raw reads and collapsed the reads into unique sequences, merging closely related sequences to remove PCR and sequencing errors. Alignment of CDR3 sequences to IMGT reference sequences was used to assign V, D and J gene segments. For a sequence to be retained, a match of at least six nucleotides was required to both a V gene segment and a J gene segment. Rearrangements were classified as productive when the CDR3 lacked stop codons and remained in frame with V and J, and all other rearrangements were classified as non-productive. CDR3 was defined by IMGT convention, running from the second conserved V-encoded cysteine to the conserved J-encoded phenylalanine. In an earlier analysis of around 640 of the donors, sequences lacking an unambiguous match to a single V gene segment were excluded. In an earlier analysis of 587 of the donors, V segments were called functional above 56.7% productive rearrangements and were called segregating when the between-donor standard deviation exceeded 5%. A statistical classification framework was developed to diagnose cytomegalovirus status using the catalog of TCR beta chain sequences. In a later analysis, TCR nucleotide sequences were compared against IMGT/GENE-DB human TR gene sequences so that V and J genes could be assigned. A later analysis assigned CDR3 sequences and most-parsimonious VDJ recombination scenarios with the TCRdist pipeline. A later analysis defined each TCR beta chain by its CDR3 amino acid sequence plus V-gene family, and excluded reads lacking a unique V-gene family. A later analysis removed 592 highly shared, low-generation-probability nucleotide sequences to deal with suspected cross-contamination and a sequencing artifact. In a later analysis, a clonal expansion index was calculated for each public chain from normalized within-repertoire ranks of inferred template counts. Generation probabilities in a later analysis came from a VDJ recombination model fitted to out-of-frame rearrangements, and those results were checked against IGoR. In a later analysis, hypergeometric tests were used to score TCR-TCR, TCR-HLA and TCR-CMV co-occurrence, with a repertoire-size bias correction applied to TCR pairs. A later analysis estimated false discovery rates by permuting HLA or CMV assignments 20 times. A later analysis grouped co-occurring TCRs with DBSCAN, adding TCRdist sequence similarity when clustering within HLA-allele-positive subsets. Co-occurrence clustering excluded repertoires with fewer than 30,000 or more than 120,000 public chains, plus five with anomalous nucleotide sharing. This immuneACCESS table, as held by TCRdb, lists in-frame sequences with V and J called but not all clones. Of the missing ones, under half trace to an unresolved V gene in checked studies; the others have no known cause. Clone size and the V and J calls come from that table; the DNA yielded D and trimming. For this sample the table gives 55,000 to 90,000 clones, of which roughly 79% were detected only once. The top ten constitute approximately 5.8% of the sample.

The cohort comprised some 680 healthy bone marrow donors. At the time of sampling, every cohort member was nominally healthy, though immune exposures that went unrecorded were likely present. The donor tested CMV seronegative, placing the donor among the approximately 360 seronegative members of the cohort. A peripheral blood sample was provided by each donor, and peripheral blood mononuclear cells were used for TCR beta sequencing. The Qiagen DNeasy Blood Extraction Kit was used to extract genomic DNA from the blood cell samples. Specimen: PBMCs. This receptor was identified in a man aged 50 or older in good health and CMV-seronegative.

The CDR3 reads CASSFIQGAAGELFF. The nucleotide sequence reads TGTGCCAGCAGTTTTATTCAGGGGGCGGCCGGGGAGCTGTTTTTT. This receptor chain uses TRBV27 and TRBJ2-2; a stretch of 8 junction bases matches TRBD1. Relative to germline, V is missing 3 bases and J is missing 6 bases, with 6 bases of the junction outside any gene match. From cysteine to phenylalanine, the CDR3 is 15 amino acids long. The sequence is cut down to CDR3 DNA, 45 bases in frame from base 1. CDR1 is given as MNHEY and CDR2 as SMNVEV, both from the germline V gene (reference sequence).